The 14 T cell receptor delta chains reported below all come from one sample, sequenced in a study of gamma-delta T cells after stem cell transplantation. TCRdb re-analyzed the RT-PCR reads via CATT. The sample has about 800 delta-chain clones, around 17% seen once. The specimen was gamma-delta T cells. These receptors all stem from a human donor. It is not recorded whose cells these are; they may come from a transplant donor.

The rearrangement uses TRDV2 and TRDJ3; D might be TRDD3 (6 bases). Trimming took off 0 bases at V and 2 bases at J, with 16 bases between the two ends. The germline V gene has CDR1 GEAIGNYY and CDR2 EKD. The CDR3 has 19 amino acids. The CDR3 here is CACDTVDGGSPWDTRQMFF. CDR3 nucleotide sequence: TGTGCCTGTGACACCGTGGATGGGGGGTCACCCTGGGACACCCGACAGATGTTTTTC.

The chain uses TRDV2 and TRDJ1; D gene ambiguous. Germline V gene sequence: CDR1 GEAIGNYY, CDR2 EKD. The V end was cut by 3 bases, the J end by 1 base, with 17 bases between. This CDR3 comprises 16 residues. CDR3 sequence (DNA): TGTGCCTGTGACCATATCGGGAGTCTTGTCACCGATAAACTCATCTTT. Protein: CACDHIGSLVTDKLIF.

The genes are TRDV2 and TRDJ1, with TRDD3 matching over 13 bases. As TCRdb names no J gene, one was assigned here on the basis of a DNA match to germline. The germline CDR1 and CDR2 sequences are GEAIGNYY and EKD. Unmatched junction bases numbered 16, after V lost 0 bases and J lost 7 bases. This CDR3 comprises 19 residues. The CDR3 sequence: CACDTVGTGGYDKASKLIF. In DNA, the CDR3 is TGTGCCTGTGACACCGTGGGTACTGGGGGATACGATAAAGCTAGTAAACTCATCTTT.

This clone has only a few counts. This may be a read error: a much more frequent sequence differs by one nucleotide. This chain connects TRDV2 to TRDJ1; TRDD3 agrees at 9 bases. There are 17 residues in the CDR3. Germline V gene sequence: CDR1 GEAIGNYY, CDR2 EKD. Unmatched junction bases numbered 15, after V lost 5 bases and J lost 3 bases. This CDR3 reads CACGPLLGDPSADKLIF. In DNA, the CDR3 is TGTGCCTGTGGTCCCCTACTGGGGGACCCGAGCGCCGATAAACTCATCTTT.

In this sample, this clone turned up once. The rearrangement uses TRDV2 and TRDJ1; the D is unclear. TCRdb does not report a J gene; here it was assigned by matching the DNA to germline references. CDR3 length: 17 amino acids. Trimming removed 0 bases from V and 0 bases from J, with 16 bases in between. Germline lookup yields CDR1 GEAIGNYY and CDR2 EKD. The CDR3 sequence: CACDTVSKKTYTDKLIF. As DNA, the CDR3 is TGTGCCTGTGACACCGTGAGCAAGAAGACATACACCGATAAACTCATCTTT.

The chain combines TRDV2 with TRDJ1; tentatively, D is TRDD3 (5 bases). Matching the DNA to germline supplied the J gene, which TCRdb does not give. The germline V and J ends were trimmed by 1 base and 4 bases, with 24 bases remaining between them. The CDR3 is 18 residues long. Germline values: CDR1 GEAIGNYY, CDR2 EKD. The CDR3 DNA is TGTGCCTGTGACACTCTATCCACCGGCGGGGGTCGGGGCGATAAACTCATCTTT. Protein product: CACDTLSTGGGRGDKLIF.

This clone came up a few times. The chain joins TRDV2 to TRDJ1, with D possibly TRDD3 on 6 matching bases. CDR3 length: 16 residues. Germline CDR1 and CDR2: GEAIGNYY and EKD. Trimming removed 0 bases from V and 3 bases from J, with 16 bases in between. CDR3 residues: CACDTVEKGEADKLIF. DNA for the CDR3: TGTGCCTGTGACACCGTGGAAAAGGGGGAGGCCGATAAACTCATCTTT.

This chain connects TRDV1 to TRDJ1, with D tentatively TRDD2 (9 bases). The J gene is not listed in TCRdb, so it was assigned here from a DNA match to germline. Per germline, CDR1 TSWWSYY and CDR2 QGS. V gave up 4 bases and J gave up 1 base, with 43 bases separating them. The CDR3 has 25 amino acids. Here the CDR3 reads CALGGDVRAFLLLGILGATTDKLIF. DNA of the CDR3: TGTGCTCTTGGGGGGGACGTTCGGGCCTTCCTACTTCTGGGGATACTGGGGGCGACCACCGATAAACTCATCTTT.

A few counts support this clone. The rearrangement joins TRDV3 to TRDJ1; TRDD3 matches at 9 bases. CDR1 and CDR2 (germline): TVYSNPD, GDNSRS (reference sequence). J gave up 3 bases and V 3 bases, and 11 bases lay outside the gene matches. The CDR3 totals 15 residues. The CDR3 loop reads CAFSPPWGISDKLIF. Written as DNA, the CDR3 is TGTGCCTTCTCCCCCCCCTGGGGGATCTCCGATAAACTCATCTTT.

Turning to this clone: The protein given by TCRdb reflects a much larger clone and differs at residue 4 from this DNA's translation, likely from a read error; the protein shown is the DNA's translation. The chain employs TRDV2 and TRDJ3; 7 bases align to TRDD3. Germline CDR1 and CDR2: GEAIGNYY and EKD. CDR3 length: 25 amino acids. DNA of the CDR3: TGTGCCTGTGTCACCGTGAGTGGATGGGGGACCCCGCTTCGTTTATCGTCCTGGGACACCCGACAGATGTTTTTC. It codes for CACVTVSGWGTPLRLSSWDTRQMFF.

This clone was recorded a few times. A read error is the likely source, as a far larger clone sits one nucleotide away. Other DNA sequences of this sample code for an identical CDR3. The rearrangement joins TRDV2 to TRDJ1; D is possibly TRDD3 (5 bases). The germline CDR1 and CDR2 sequences are GEAIGNYY and EKD. CDR3 length: 16 amino acids. As DNA, the CDR3 is TGTGCCTGTGACACCGGGTTTGGGGACCACACCGATAAACTCATCTTC. Translating gives CACDTGFGDHTDKLIF.

The V gene is TRDV2, the J gene TRDJ1; TRDD3 matches 8 bases. J gave up 0 bases and V 1 base, and 3 bases lay outside the gene matches. The V gene's germline CDR1 is GEAIGNYY and CDR2 EKD. This CDR3 comprises 15 residues. The CDR3 protein is CACDTLLGDTDKLIF. CDR3 bases: TGTGCCTGTGACACTTTACTGGGGGACACCGATAAACTCATCTTT.

This rearrangement joins TRDV2 to TRDJ1; possible D gene TRDD3, 5 bases. The J gene, left out of TCRdb, was set here by checking the DNA against germline. V shed 2 bases and J shed 2 bases, with 14 bases lying between them. This CDR3 contains 15 residues. Looked up from germline, CDR1 is GEAIGNYY and CDR2 is EKD. CDR3: CACDNLRINTDKLIF. In nucleotides, the CDR3 is TGTGCCTGTGACAATCTAAGGATAAATACCGATAAACTCATCTTT.

This clone was seen more than once but under ten times. The rearrangement uses TRDV2 and TRDJ1; TRDD3 aligns across 10 bases. Looked up from germline, CDR1 is GEAIGNYY and CDR2 is EKD. Losses at the gene ends were 0 bases for V and 2 bases for J; bases not matched to a gene: 11. The CDR3 has 18 residues. Here the CDR3 DNA reads TGTGCCTGTGACACCTGGTCCGTACTGGGGGATGGAACCGATAAACTCATCTTT. As protein: CACDTWSVLGDGTDKLIF.